This T cell receptor (beta chain) was captured in a study of blood T cells in healthy people across ages. The study's findings and limits: The long-lived group displayed more naive CD4+ cells, plus higher diversity, than the aged donors did. Using unsorted PBMCs precluded a conclusive naive versus antigen-experienced comparison.

It was with a sample-barcoded 5' primer and a J-beta primer mix that a second PCR of about 7 to 12 cycles was run. TCRdb used MiXCR to reprocess the 5' RACE reads, holding one entry per CDR3 protein. The sample yields hundreds of thousands of distinct CDR3 sequences, around two thirds seen once. Every donor provided around 9.5 milliliters of peripheral blood. Concerning this clonotype itself: Its specificity is unknown.

Trimming took off 1 base at V and 6 bases at J, with 10 bases between the two ends. Germline assignment: CDR1 SNHLY and CDR2 FYNNEI. This CDR3 has 13 residues. The chain couples TRBV2 to TRBJ2-7; D is unresolved. Sequenced sample: blood. This TCR derives from a man aged 25 to 45 in good health. CDR3: CASSEVTSGEQYF. DNA for the CDR3: TGTGCCAGCAGTGAAGTTACCTCGGGCGAGCAGTACTTC.